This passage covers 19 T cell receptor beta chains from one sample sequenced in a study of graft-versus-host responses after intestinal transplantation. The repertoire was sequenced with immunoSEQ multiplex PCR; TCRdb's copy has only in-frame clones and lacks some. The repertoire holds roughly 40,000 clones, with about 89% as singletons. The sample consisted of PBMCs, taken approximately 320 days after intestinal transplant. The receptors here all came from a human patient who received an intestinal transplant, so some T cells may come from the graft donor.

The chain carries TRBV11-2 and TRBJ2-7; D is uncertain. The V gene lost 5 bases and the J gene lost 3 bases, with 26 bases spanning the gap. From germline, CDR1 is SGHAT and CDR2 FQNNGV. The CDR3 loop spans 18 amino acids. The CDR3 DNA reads TGTGCCAGCAGCCCTCCCCGATGGGTGCCAGGAAGGAGCTACGAGCAGTACTTC. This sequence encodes CASSPPRWVPGRSYEQYF.

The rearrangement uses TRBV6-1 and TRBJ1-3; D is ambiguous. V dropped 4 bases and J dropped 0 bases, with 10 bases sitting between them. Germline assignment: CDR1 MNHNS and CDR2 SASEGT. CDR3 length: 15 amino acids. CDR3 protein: CASSAGRVSGNTIYF. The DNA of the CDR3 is TGTGCCAGCAGTGCCGGACGGGTCTCTGGAAACACCATATATTTT.

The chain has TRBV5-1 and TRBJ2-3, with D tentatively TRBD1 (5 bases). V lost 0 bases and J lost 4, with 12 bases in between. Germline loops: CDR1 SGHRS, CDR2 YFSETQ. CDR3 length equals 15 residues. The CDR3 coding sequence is TGCGCCAGCAGCTTGGAGGACATCCGGGCAGATACGCAGTATTTT. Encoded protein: CASSLEDIRADTQYF. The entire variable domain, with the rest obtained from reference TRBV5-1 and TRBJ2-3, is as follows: KAGVTQTPRYLIKTRGQQVTLSCSPISGHRSVSWYQQTPGQGLQFLFEYFSETQRNKGNFPGRFSGRQFSNSRSEMNVSTLELGDSALYLCASSLEDIRADTQYFGPGTRLTVL.

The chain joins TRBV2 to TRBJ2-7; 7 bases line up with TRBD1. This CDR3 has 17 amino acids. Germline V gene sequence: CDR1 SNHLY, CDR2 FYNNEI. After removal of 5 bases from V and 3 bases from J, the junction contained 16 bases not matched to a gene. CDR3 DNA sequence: TGTGCCAGCAGTAAAACGGGTAGGGACAGTTTAAACTACGAGCAGTACTTC. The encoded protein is CASSKTGRDSLNYEQYF.

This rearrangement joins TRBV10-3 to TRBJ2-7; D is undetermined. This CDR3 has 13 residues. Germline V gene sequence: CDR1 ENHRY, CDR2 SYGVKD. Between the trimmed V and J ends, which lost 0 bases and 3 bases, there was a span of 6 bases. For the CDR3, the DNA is TGTGCCATCAGTGAGTCGAGAAGCTACGAGCAGTACTTC. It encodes CAISESRSYEQYF.

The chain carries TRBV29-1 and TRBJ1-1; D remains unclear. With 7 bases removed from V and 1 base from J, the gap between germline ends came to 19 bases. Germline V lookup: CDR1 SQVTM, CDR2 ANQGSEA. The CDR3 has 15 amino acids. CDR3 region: CSAPFYREGNTEAFF. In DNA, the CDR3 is TGCAGCGCCCCCTTCTACCGGGAAGGGAACACTGAAGCTTTCTTT.

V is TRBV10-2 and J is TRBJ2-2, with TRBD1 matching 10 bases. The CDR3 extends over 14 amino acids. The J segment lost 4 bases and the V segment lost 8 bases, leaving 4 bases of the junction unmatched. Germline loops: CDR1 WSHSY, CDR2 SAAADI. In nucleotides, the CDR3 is TGCGCCAGCTTTCGACAGGGGGCCACCGGGGAGCTGTTTTTT. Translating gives CASFRQGATGELFF.

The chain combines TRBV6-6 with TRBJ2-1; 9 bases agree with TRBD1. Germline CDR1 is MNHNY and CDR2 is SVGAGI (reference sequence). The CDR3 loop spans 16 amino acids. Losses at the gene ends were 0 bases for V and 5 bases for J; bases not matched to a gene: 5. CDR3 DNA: TGTGCCAGCAGTTACTCCGGACAGGGGAGGGACAATGAGCAGTTCTTC. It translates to CASSYSGQGRDNEQFF.

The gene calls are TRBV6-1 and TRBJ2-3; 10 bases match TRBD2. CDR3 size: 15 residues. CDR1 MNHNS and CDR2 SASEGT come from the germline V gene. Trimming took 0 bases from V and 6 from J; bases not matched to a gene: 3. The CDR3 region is CASSEALAGADTQYF. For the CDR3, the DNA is TGTGCCAGCAGTGAAGCGCTAGCGGGGGCGGATACGCAGTATTTT.

The CDR3 DNA is TGTGCCAGCAGCTTGTGGGGTTACAATGAGCAGTTCTTC. This gives the protein CASSLWGYNEQFF. This sequence joins TRBV5-4 and TRBJ2-1; D is ambiguous. Germline CDR1 and CDR2: SGHNT and YYREEE (reference sequence). The CDR3 loop spans 13 amino acids. The V end was cut by 1 base, the J end by 4 bases, with 6 bases between.

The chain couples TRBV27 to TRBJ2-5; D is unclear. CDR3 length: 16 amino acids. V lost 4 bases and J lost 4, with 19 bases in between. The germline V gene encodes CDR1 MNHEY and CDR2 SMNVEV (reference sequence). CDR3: CASSSRPRHKAETQYF. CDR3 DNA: TGTGCCAGCAGTTCCCGCCCCCGGCACAAGGCAGAGACCCAGTACTTC.

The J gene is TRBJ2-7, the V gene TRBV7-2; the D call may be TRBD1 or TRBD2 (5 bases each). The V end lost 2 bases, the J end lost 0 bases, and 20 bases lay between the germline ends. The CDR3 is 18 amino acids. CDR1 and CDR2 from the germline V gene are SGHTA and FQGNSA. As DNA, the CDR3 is TGTGCCAGCAGCTTATCCCCCGGCCAGTGGGGGTCCTCCTACGAGCAGTACTTC. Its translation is CASSLSPGQWGSSYEQYF.

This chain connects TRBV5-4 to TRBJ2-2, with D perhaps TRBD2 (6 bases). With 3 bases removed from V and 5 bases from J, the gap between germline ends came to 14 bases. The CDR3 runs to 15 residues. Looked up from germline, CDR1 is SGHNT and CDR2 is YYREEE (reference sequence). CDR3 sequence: CASSWTGTPTGELFF. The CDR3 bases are TGTGCCAGCAGCTGGACCGGGACTCCAACCGGGGAGCTGTTTTTT.

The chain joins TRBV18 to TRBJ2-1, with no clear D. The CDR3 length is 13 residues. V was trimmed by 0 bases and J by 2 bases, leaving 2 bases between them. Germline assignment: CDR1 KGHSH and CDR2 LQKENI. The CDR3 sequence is CASSPPTYNEQFF. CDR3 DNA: TGTGCCAGCTCACCACCAACCTACAATGAGCAGTTCTTC.

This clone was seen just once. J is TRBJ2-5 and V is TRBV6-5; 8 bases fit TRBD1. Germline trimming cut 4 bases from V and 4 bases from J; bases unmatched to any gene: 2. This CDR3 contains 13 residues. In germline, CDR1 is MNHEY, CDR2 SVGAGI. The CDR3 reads CASSLTGAETQYF. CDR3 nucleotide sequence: TGTGCCAGCAGTTTGACAGGGGCAGAGACCCAGTACTTC.

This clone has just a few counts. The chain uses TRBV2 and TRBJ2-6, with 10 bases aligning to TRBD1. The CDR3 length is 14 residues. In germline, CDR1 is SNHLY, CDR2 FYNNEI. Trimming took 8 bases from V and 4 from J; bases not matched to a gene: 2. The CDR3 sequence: CASGTGVGANVLTF. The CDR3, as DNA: TGTGCCAGCGGGACAGGGGTGGGGGCCAACGTCCTGACTTTC.

CDR3: CASSLSGLSSYNEQFF. In DNA form, the CDR3 reads TGTGCCAGCAGTTTATCGGGTCTGAGCTCCTACAATGAGCAGTTCTTC. This rearrangement joins TRBV28 to TRBJ2-1; D uncertain. Per the germline V gene, CDR1 is MDHEN and CDR2 is SYDVKM. CDR3 length: 16 amino acids. Trimming pared 1 base from V and 0 bases from J, leaving 10 bases between.

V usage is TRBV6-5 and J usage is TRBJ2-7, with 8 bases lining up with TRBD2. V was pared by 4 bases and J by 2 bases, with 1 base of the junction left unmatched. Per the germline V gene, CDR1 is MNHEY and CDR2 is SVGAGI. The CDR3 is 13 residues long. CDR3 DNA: TGTGCCAGCAGTTTGGGACTAGCCTACGAGCAGTACTTC. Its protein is CASSLGLAYEQYF.

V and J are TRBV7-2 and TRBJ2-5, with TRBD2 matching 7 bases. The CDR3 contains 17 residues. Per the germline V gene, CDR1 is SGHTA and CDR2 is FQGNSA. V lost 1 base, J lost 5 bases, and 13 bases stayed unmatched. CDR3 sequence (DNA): TGTGCCAGCAGCTTAGTTTTTTGGGCGGGAGATACCGAGACCCAGTACTTC. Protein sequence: CASSLVFWAGDTETQYF.